These 16 T cell receptor beta chains were sequenced from one sample in a study of a mutant IDH1 vaccine in newly diagnosed glioma. The method was immunoSEQ multiplex PCR; TCRdb's version includes in-frame clones alone and lacks a portion of them. Of 88,000 or so clones in the sample, 85% are singletons; the top ten hold roughly 2.2%. These receptors are not linked to any known antigen. Time point specified: week 23, last vaccination. Vaccinated patients received 300 ug of mutant IDH1 20-mer peptide per dose, with topical imiquimod. The sequences come from PBMCs, collected from a glioma patient whose treatment included an IDH1 peptide vaccine. The receptors shown here come from a man younger than 45 with glioma. Some clones in this sample may be carry-over from other donors' samples.

The chain employs TRBV10-1 and TRBJ2-7, with TRBD2 identical over 11 bases. This CDR3 has 17 residues. Trimming cost V 3 bases and J 0 bases; bases outside gene matches: 7. Per the germline V gene, CDR1 is WNHNN and CDR2 is SYGVQD (reference sequence). CDR3 sequence: CASSEEVAGGGSYEQYF. In DNA, the CDR3 is TGCGCCAGCAGTGAAGAGGTAGCGGGGGGGGGCTCCTACGAGCAGTACTTC.

This chain connects TRBV2 to TRBJ2-2; 10 bases map to TRBD2. CDR1 is SNHLY, CDR2 FYNNEI, per germline. The V gene end was trimmed by 11 bases and the J gene end by 7 bases; junction bases not matched to a gene: 13. The CDR3 length is 15 residues. CDR3 coding DNA: TGTGCCCGCTCACTAGCGGGACGTCGGGACGGGGAGCTGTTTTTT. It translates to CARSLAGRRDGELFF.

The chain carries TRBV14 and TRBJ2-7; TRBD1 matches at 7 bases. This CDR3 region has 14 residues. V lost 2 bases and J lost 2; bases outside the gene matches: 3. Germline V lookup: CDR1 SGHDN, CDR2 FVKESK. Written as DNA, the CDR3 is TGTGCCAGCAGCCAATGGGGACAGACCTACGAGCAGTACTTC. It encodes CASSQWGQTYEQYF.

This CDR3 is CASSEINYGYTF. The CDR3 DNA reads as TGTGCCAGCAGTGAAATCAACTATGGCTACACCTTC. The chain employs TRBV6-1 and TRBJ1-2; no definite D call. The CDR3 loop spans 12 amino acids. CDR1 is MNHNS, CDR2 SASEGT, per germline. The V and J ends lost 2 bases and 2 bases respectively, with 3 bases between them.

This sequence joins TRBV4-2 and TRBJ1-3; the D is unclear. The CDR3 loop spans 16 amino acids. V was pared by 0 bases and J by 0 bases, with 9 bases between. Germline-derived CDR1 and CDR2 are LGHNA and YNFKEQ. The CDR3 DNA follows: TGTGCCAGCAGCCAAGACGGGCTGAGCTCTGGAAACACCATATATTTT. It specifies CASSQDGLSSGNTIYF.

This chain links TRBV7-9 with TRBJ1-6; tentatively, D is TRBD1 (5 bases). From germline, CDR1 is SEHNR and CDR2 FQNEAQ (reference sequence). CDR3 length: 13 amino acids. V lost 0 bases, J lost 8 bases, and 5 bases lay in between. CDR3 amino acids: CASSLAGDSPLHF. The CDR3 DNA reads as TGTGCCAGCAGCTTAGCAGGGGATTCACCCCTCCACTTT.

V and J are TRBV9 and TRBJ2-3; the D call may be TRBD1 or TRBD2 (5 bases each). This CDR3 has 14 amino acids. Trimming stripped 6 bases from V and 0 bases from J, with 11 bases between. Germline CDR1 and CDR2: SGDLS and YYNGEE. DNA of the CDR3: TGTGCCAGCACGAGGGGCCCTAGCACAGATACGCAGTATTTT. It translates to CASTRGPSTDTQYF.

CDR3 amino acids: CASSSIWPGTDYEQYF. As DNA, the CDR3 is TGTGCCAGCAGCTCAATCTGGCCGGGAACCGACTACGAGCAGTACTTC. J is TRBJ2-7 and V is TRBV5-4; tentative D call: TRBD2 (5 bases). With 3 bases removed from V and 3 bases from J, the gap between germline ends came to 19 bases. The CDR3 is 16 residues long. Germline CDR1 reads SGHNT; CDR2 reads YYREEE (reference sequence).

V gene TRBV27 combines with J gene TRBJ2-1; 9 nucleotides align to TRBD2. The CDR3 sequence is 14 residues long. Germline values: CDR1 MNHEY, CDR2 SMNVEV (reference sequence). Losses at the gene ends were 6 bases for V and 9 bases for J; bases not matched to a gene: 9. CDR3 DNA sequence: TGTGCCAGCAGGGCGGGAGGGCCGCTGATTGAGCAGTTCTTC. Protein product: CASRAGGPLIEQFF.

This chain joins TRBV2 and TRBJ1-2, with a weak D call TRBD1 (5 bases). The CDR3 is 14 residues long. Per the germline V gene, CDR1 is SNHLY and CDR2 is FYNNEI. V lost 1 base, J lost 7 bases, and 13 bases lay in between. CDR3 protein: CASSEGRTGAGYTF. DNA for the CDR3: TGTGCCAGCAGTGAAGGTCGCACAGGCGCTGGCTACACCTTC.

The chain is built from TRBV7-9 and TRBJ1-2; D might be TRBD1 (5 bases). This CDR3 spans 19 amino acids. Germline V lookup: CDR1 SEHNR, CDR2 FQNEAQ (reference sequence). The V gene lost 5 bases and the J gene lost 7 bases, with 32 bases spanning the gap. For the CDR3, the DNA is TGTGCCAGCAGCGGGAGTGGTTGGGACTCCCACGATTCCGGGTCTGGCTACACCTTC. It specifies CASSGSGWDSHDSGSGYTF.

The rearrangement links TRBV19 to TRBJ1-5; D gene unclear. The germline V gene has CDR1 LNHDA and CDR2 SQIVND (reference sequence). The CDR3 is 13 residues long. Trimming removed 3 bases at V and 5 bases at J, with 8 bases between. The CDR3 loop reads CASSMGRDQPQHF. The CDR3, as DNA: TGTGCCAGTAGTATGGGTCGGGATCAGCCCCAGCATTTT.

The chain couples TRBV27 to TRBJ1-1; tentative D call: TRBD1 (5 bases). The CDR3 sequence is 13 residues long. The germline V gene has CDR1 MNHEY and CDR2 SMNVEV (reference sequence). Trimming removed 5 bases from V and 3 bases from J, with 10 bases in between. The CDR3 sequence: CASSPGTHTEAFF. CDR3 nucleotides: TGTGCCAGCAGTCCAGGGACCCACACTGAAGCTTTCTTT.

The genes are TRBV7-9 and TRBJ2-7; either TRBD1 or TRBD2 may fit D (5 bases each). Germline-derived CDR1 and CDR2 are SEHNR and FQNEAQ (reference sequence). The CDR3 runs 14 residues. V lost 5 bases to trimming and J lost 3 bases, with 14 bases between them. The CDR3: CASSPWDGNYEQYF. The CDR3 nucleotides read TGTGCCAGCAGCCCTTGGGACGGTAACTACGAGCAGTACTTC.

The chain couples TRBV7-2 to TRBJ1-6; 8 bases agree with TRBD1. The CDR3 runs 14 residues. V lost 4 bases, J lost 14 bases, and 10 bases stayed unmatched. Germline V CDR1 and CDR2: SGHTA, FQGNSA. As DNA, the CDR3 is TGTGCCAGCAGCTCAGGGGGCACCCCTAAGACCCTCCACTTT. It translates to CASSSGGTPKTLHF.

The chain has TRBV29-1 and TRBJ2-7, with 9 bases aligning to TRBD2. The CDR3 is 16 residues long. J was trimmed by 0 bases and V by 1 base; bases with no gene match: 7. Germline V lookup: CDR1 SQVTM, CDR2 ANQGSEA. For the CDR3, the DNA is TGCAGCGTTGAAGGAGGCCTAGCGGGATCCTCCTACGAGCAGTACTTC. Amino acid sequence: CSVEGGLAGSSYEQYF.